This TCR beta chain was identified during a study of blood T cell repertoires in COVID-19. The overall study: Sources were T cells, B-cell-depleted T cells, or PBMCs; the material itself was cDNA or gDNA.

Germline CDR1 LNHNV, CDR2 YYDKDF (reference sequence). V trimming: 0 bases; J trimming: 0 bases; junction bases outside the gene matches: 5. The CDR3 has 16 amino acids. Original analysis: How many nucleated cells were present was estimated from reference gene primer amplification. Produced via immunoSEQ multiplex PCR; TCRdb's table is partial and in-frame only. V and J calls and clone size are as listed in that table; D and trimming were resolved from the DNA. The table has approximately 320,000 clones, 85% seen once. The specimen sequenced was peripheral blood. The chain carries TRBV15 and TRBJ2-7, with TRBD2 matching 7 bases. This TCR was recovered from a human donor in a cohort sampled during active COVID-19. CDR3 amino acids: CATSRDGEGSSYEQYF. The CDR3 DNA follows: TGTGCCACCAGCAGAGATGGGGAGGGCAGCTCCTACGAGCAGTACTTC.